Described below is a single T cell receptor (beta chain) sequence and its context. Its antigen is not identified. Read data end 3 residues before the CDR3 end; the end is taken from the germline J gene. J gave up 5 bases and V 5 bases, and 8 bases lay outside the gene matches. The germline V gene encodes CDR1 SGHRS and CDR2 YFSETQ. The CDR3 length is 14 residues. Reduced serum IgG, IgA and/or IgM plus specific antibody deficiency defined CVID. Most patients and controls had Caucasian heritage. Sequencing input was equivalent genomic DNA from CVID and controls. TCRdb keeps only in-frame clones here, not all; method: immunoSEQ multiplex PCR. The sample shows around 15,000 clones, and 4.9% sits with its ten largest clones. This specimen comes from a study of T cell clonality in common variable immunodeficiency. Findings and limits, study-wide: Fewer deletions and N-nucleotide insertions were reportedly seen in common variable immunodeficiency TCR beta sequences.

This chain connects TRBV5-1 to TRBJ1-1, with 8 positions matching TRBD1. Sequencing was performed on peripheral blood mononuclear cells. This clonotype was obtained from a human donor with common variable immunodeficiency. This CDR3 reads CASSRRQGSTEAFF. The covered CDR3 bases are TGCGCCAGCAGTCGCCGACAGGGGAGTACTGAA.